These T cell receptor beta chains were read from a single sample in a study of blood T cells in healthy people across ages. TCRdb reprocessed the 5' RACE reads with MiXCR, giving one entry per CDR3 protein. The sample carries 1.5 million to 2 million distinct CDR3 sequences, roughly 49% recorded once. Sample: blood. These receptors originate from a woman between 35 and 50 years old in good health. Both conserved end residues are part of each CDR3. The D gene is left open where the match is weak. Rows give clone size only sometimes, using once, few, many, or a class for an expanded clone.

TRBV6-2/TRBV6-3	TRBD1	TRBJ2-6	NA	CASSYRDRGANVLTF	TGTGCCAGCAGTTACAGGGACAGGGGGGCCAACGTCCTGACTTTC
TRBV29-1	TRBD1	TRBJ1-2	NA	CSVEEGTGRRYGYTF	TGCAGCGTTGAAGAAGGGACAGGACGCCGATATGGCTACACCTTC
TRBV5-1	NA	TRBJ2-7	NA	CASSLRGIGYEQYF	TGCGCCAGCAGCTTGAGGGGAATTGGCTACGAGCAGTACTTC
TRBV20-1	TRBD2	TRBJ2-7	few	CSAASGGSYEQYF	TGCAGTGCAGCTAGCGGGGGGTCCTACGAGCAGTACTTC
TRBV27	TRBD2	TRBJ2-3	NA	CASGLARSTDTQYF	TGTGCCAGTGGACTAGCGCGGAGCACAGATACGCAGTATTTT
TRBV6-2/TRBV6-3	NA	TRBJ2-7	NA	CASSFNPTGEVTHEQYF	TGTGCCAGCAGTTTCAACCCTACAGGGGAGGTTACTCACGAGCAGTACTTC
TRBV15	NA	TRBJ2-5	few	CATSTPGRQETQYF	TGTGCCACCAGCACGCCTGGACGGCAAGAGACCCAGTACTTC
TRBV12-3/TRBV12-4	TRBD1	TRBJ2-7	NA	CASSLGSSGQVSYEQYF	TGTGCCAGCAGTTTAGGATCTAGTGGACAGGTCTCCTACGAGCAGTACTTC
TRBV29-1	NA	TRBJ1-4	NA	CSVRLTNEKLFF	TGCAGCGTCCGGCTAACTAATGAAAAACTGTTTTTT
TRBV11-1	NA	TRBJ2-1	many	CASSRSRGNEQFF	TGTGCCAGCAGCCGGTCGCGGGGCAATGAGCAGTTCTTC
TRBV10-2	NA	TRBJ2-7	once	CASRRGASGDEQYF	TGCGCCAGCAGGAGGGGGGCTAGCGGCGACGAGCAGTACTTC
TRBV6-2/TRBV6-3	NA	TRBJ1-1	once	CASSPNPFGGGAGPSPNTEAFF	TGTGCCAGCAGTCCCAACCCCTTCGGGGGGGGTGCCGGTCCGTCCCCAAACACTGAAGCTTTCTTT
TRBV20-1	TRBD2	TRBJ2-4	NA	CSARSGGSGGNIQYF	TGCAGTGCCAGATCTGGCGGTAGCGGGGGGAACATTCAGTACTTC
TRBV15	NA	TRBJ1-1	NA	CATLTPGANTEAFF	TGTGCCACCTTAACCCCAGGGGCGAACACTGAAGCTTTCTTT
TRBV7-9	NA	TRBJ2-1	NA	CASSLFPPGQFF	TGTGCCAGCAGCTTATTCCCCCCCGGGCAGTTCTTC
TRBV7-6	NA	TRBJ2-1	NA	CASSLARAGSYNEQFF	TGTGCCAGCAGCTTAGCTAGGGCAGGATCTTACAATGAGCAGTTCTTC
TRBV12-3/TRBV12-4	NA	TRBJ2-5	few	CASSPSQRQETQYF	TGTGCCAGCAGTCCGTCTCAGCGGCAAGAGACCCAGTACTTC
TRBV3-1	NA	TRBJ2-6	NA	CASSQSGRGKASDGANVLTF	TGTGCCAGCAGCCAATCAGGGAGAGGGAAAGCCTCCGACGGGGCCAACGTCCTGACTTTC
TRBV15	TRBD2	TRBJ2-3	NA	CATSRDSAGVSDTQYF	TGTGCCACCAGCAGAGATTCTGCGGGGGTATCAGATACGCAGTATTTT
TRBV2	TRBD1	TRBJ1-4	NA	CASARGVDEKLFF	TGTGCCAGTGCCAGGGGGGTGGATGAAAAACTGTTTTTT
TRBV29-1	TRBD1	TRBJ1-5	NA	CSVTDRENQPQHF	TGCAGCGTCACCGACAGGGAAAATCAGCCCCAGCATTTT
TRBV4-3	NA	TRBJ2-3	few	CASSQAAGAFGTDTQYF	TGCGCCAGCAGCCAAGCGGCGGGGGCCTTCGGCACAGATACGCAGTATTTT
TRBV7-9	TRBD2	TRBJ2-1	few	CASTTKGGGGDSQQFF	TGTGCCAGCACCACCAAGGGAGGCGGGGGGGACTCTCAGCAGTTCTTC
TRBV7-2	NA	TRBJ2-3	few	CASSFQTDTDTQYF	TGTGCCAGCAGCTTCCAGACGGACACAGATACGCAGTATTTT
TRBV27	NA	TRBJ2-7	NA	CASGTGRRGTYEQYF	TGTGCCAGCGGGACCGGGAGAAGAGGAACATACGAGCAGTACTTC
TRBV3-1	NA	TRBJ2-5	NA	CASSQEGFLQETQYF	TGTGCCAGCAGCCAAGAGGGTTTTCTCCAAGAGACCCAGTACTTC
TRBV20-1	TRBD2	TRBJ2-6	NA	CSASTSWAGEYSGANVLTF	TGCAGTGCTAGTACGAGTTGGGCGGGGGAGTACTCTGGGGCCAACGTCCTGACTTTC
TRBV29-1	TRBD2	TRBJ2-1	few	CSATSGGENEQFF	TGCAGCGCAACTAGCGGGGGGGAGAATGAGCAGTTCTTC
TRBV7-2	TRBD2	TRBJ2-7	NA	CASSLALSGGSYEQYF	TGTGCCAGCAGCTTAGCGCTGAGCGGGGGTTCCTACGAGCAGTACTTC
TRBV27	NA	TRBJ2-7	NA	CASSFYQGEQYF	TGTGCCAGCAGTTTTTATCAGGGCGAGCAGTACTTC
TRBV5-1	NA	TRBJ1-4	NA	CASSPGALLDEKLFF	TGCGCCAGCAGCCCGGGGGCGCTTCTGGATGAAAAACTGTTTTTT
TRBV7-8	NA	TRBJ1-6	NA	CASSLVSGTANSPLHF	TGTGCCAGCAGCTTAGTCTCTGGGACCGCGAATTCACCCCTCCACTTT
TRBV4-2	TRBD2	TRBJ2-5	few	CASSQDMGPSGGALQETQYF	TGTGCCAGCAGCCAAGATATGGGCCCAAGCGGGGGGGCCTTACAAGAGACCCAGTACTTC
TRBV12-3/TRBV12-4	TRBD2	TRBJ2-2	NA	CASSSPFSGGPTGELFF	TGTGCCAGCAGTTCACCGTTTAGCGGGGGTCCCACCGGGGAGCTGTTTTTT
TRBV6-5	NA	TRBJ2-7	NA	CASSYGVTEPYSYNEQYF	TGTGCCAGCAGTTACGGGGTGACAGAGCCTTACTCCTACAATGAGCAGTACTTC
TRBV12-3/TRBV12-4	TRBD1	TRBJ2-1	NA	CASSLHRGEFF	TGTGCCAGCAGTCTACACAGGGGGGAGTTCTTC
TRBV5-1	NA	TRBJ2-5	NA	CASSFPGTTQETQYF	TGCGCCAGCAGCTTTCCAGGGACCACGCAAGAGACCCAGTACTTC
TRBV5-1	NA	TRBJ2-1	NA	CASTRRRTGDYRNEQFF	TGCGCCAGCACCCGGAGGCGCACAGGGGACTATCGGAATGAGCAGTTCTTC
TRBV28	NA	TRBJ2-6	NA	CASKAPSSGANVLTF	TGTGCCTCTAAAGCCCCCTCGTCGGGGGCCAACGTCCTGACTTTC
TRBV5-1	NA	TRBJ2-7	few	CASSLGVGGSYEQYF	TGCGCCAGCAGCTTGGGTGTAGGCGGATCCTACGAGCAGTACTTC
TRBV13	NA	TRBJ1-2	NA	CASSPRALLMGGYTF	TGTGCCAGCAGCCCCCGGGCCCTATTAATGGGGGGCTACACCTTC
TRBV4-1	NA	TRBJ2-3	few	CASSQVALAPDNWGTDTQYF	TGCGCCAGCAGCCAAGTTGCTCTAGCCCCGGATAACTGGGGCACAGATACGCAGTATTTT
TRBV20-1	TRBD2	TRBJ2-7	few	CSADGTSVTYEQYF	TGCAGTGCAGACGGGACTAGCGTTACCTACGAGCAGTACTTC
TRBV6-2/TRBV6-3	TRBD1	TRBJ2-7	NA	CASSYSINWDRGNEQYF	TGTGCCAGCAGTTACTCGATAAACTGGGACAGGGGTAACGAGCAGTACTTC
TRBV29-1	TRBD2	TRBJ2-1	NA	CSVRTSGKGFSYNEQFF	TGCAGCGTTCGAACTAGCGGGAAGGGATTCTCCTACAATGAGCAGTTCTTC
TRBV4-2	NA	TRBJ1-2	NA	CASSQYQGHYGYTF	TGTGCCAGCAGCCAATACCAGGGACACTATGGCTACACCTTC
TRBV6-1	NA	TRBJ2-7	few	CASSRLGADYEQYF	TGTGCCAGCAGCCGCCTCGGGGCGGATTACGAGCAGTACTTC
TRBV7-2	NA	TRBJ1-4	NA	CASSSGGVSEEKLFF	TGTGCCAGCAGCTCCGGGGGGGTTTCAGAAGAAAAACTGTTTTTT
TRBV20-1	NA	TRBJ2-7	NA	CSATAPGSYNEQYF	TGCAGTGCAACGGCTCCAGGTTCCTACAATGAGCAGTACTTC
TRBV12-3/TRBV12-4	NA	TRBJ2-3	few	CASSGIDPDFTDTQYF	TGTGCCAGCAGTGGGATCGACCCGGACTTCACAGATACGCAGTATTTT
TRBV12-3/TRBV12-4	NA	TRBJ2-5	few	CASSPPMGGLETQYF	TGTGCCAGCAGTCCGCCAATGGGGGGGCTAGAGACCCAGTACTTC
TRBV27	TRBD1	TRBJ2-1	NA	CASSYLPTGVGYNEQFF	TGTGCCAGCAGTTACCTCCCGACAGGGGTGGGGTACAATGAGCAGTTCTTC
TRBV28	NA	TRBJ2-7	few	CASEGSRPSYEQYF	TGTGCCAGCGAAGGTTCCCGGCCATCCTACGAGCAGTACTTC
TRBV7-9	NA	TRBJ2-5	few	CASSLVAAAKETQYF	TGTGCCAGCAGCTTAGTCGCGGCAGCCAAAGAGACCCAGTACTTC
TRBV20-1	NA	TRBJ2-5	NA	CSARDPPGAETQYF	TGTAGTGCTAGAGACCCCCCTGGTGCGGAGACCCAGTACTTC
TRBV7-2	NA	TRBJ2-3	NA	CASSTRRTTDTRYF	TGTGCCAGCAGCACAAGACGGACCACAGATACGCGGTATTTT